This T cell receptor beta chain is from a study of tumor and adjacent non-tumor tissue in lung cancer. For this clonotype: Sequence at one end of the junction differs from germline and may be a read error.

This CDR3 has 16 amino acids. Looked up from germline, CDR1 is LGHNA and CDR2 is YNFKEQ. This sample's RNA came from whole unsorted tissue. Donors were chemotherapy-naive, newly diagnosed lung cancer surgical patients in China, August–November 2014. The library came from three nested PCR rounds adapted from ARM-PCR protocols. TCRdb reprocessed the multiplex PCR reads with MiXCR, giving one entry per CDR3 protein. The sample has about 93,000 distinct CDR3 sequences; roughly 66% are singletons. The receptor comes from a man in his fifties or sixties with non-small cell lung cancer. Sequencing was done on a sample of lung tumor tissue. The gene calls are TRBV4-2 and TRBJ2-7; 9 bases map to TRBD1. CDR3 bases: TGTGCCAGCAGTCAAGGGGGACAGGGTGGCCCCTACGAGCAGTACTTC. This sequence encodes CASSQGGQGGPYEQYF.